These 25 T cell receptor beta chains came from one sample sequenced in a study of vaccination and CD4 T cells after COVID-19 (dated by TCRdb to between 2020 and 2023). This sample's treatment or condition label indicates: roughly ten-day PBMC culture with coronavirus spike peptide pools or control peptides (ViraFEST assay). The library was made by PCR. Instrument on record: Illumina iSeq 100. DNA from cultured CD4+ T cells was subjected to TCR sequencing with the Oncomine TCR Beta short-read assay at the Johns Hopkins FTIC core. TCRdb took the public reads, trimmed them with fastp at Q25, ran MiXCR for clone calling and kept in-frame beta chains. Each record represents a unique CDR3 protein, reported with the most common genes and DNA among its rows. The table for this sample lists 15,000 to 20,000 distinct CDR3 sequences; more than 55% of them were counted only once. Approximately 10% of the sample is taken by the ten largest.

These TCRs' antigens remain unknown. The sequencing input was CD4+ T cells from blood, cultured in vitro. The receptor source for this set is a human donor who had recovered from COVID-19.

The chain uses TRBV6-1 and TRBJ2-7, with 12 bases identical to TRBD2. V lost 6 bases and J lost 6; bases outside the gene matches: 9. This CDR3 region has 15 residues. The germline V gene encodes CDR1 MNHNS and CDR2 SASEGT. DNA for the CDR3: TGTGCCAGCAGCGCCAGACTAGCGGGAGTTGGCGAGCAGTACTTC. It yields the protein CASSARLAGVGEQYF.

The chain recombines TRBV12-3 or TRBV12-4 with TRBJ1-2, with unresolved D. V lost 3 bases to trimming and J lost 4 bases, with 15 bases between them. CDR3 length: 15 residues. CDR3: CASSFSGPGTYGYTF. The CDR3 DNA follows: TGTGCCAGCAGTTTTAGCGGTCCAGGAACCTATGGCTACACCTTC.

The chain is built from TRBV10-3 and TRBJ1-5; D may be TRBD1 (5 bases). Per the germline V gene, CDR1 is ENHRY and CDR2 is SYGVKD. V lost 2 bases to trimming and J lost 5 bases, with 10 bases between them. This CDR3 comprises 14 residues. The CDR3 bases are TGTGCCATCAGTGAGGTGGGGCTAGATCAGCCCCAGCATTTT. Protein product: CAISEVGLDQPQHF.

This chain uses TRBV2 with TRBJ1-1, with no clear D. Trimming left V 6 bases short and J 3 bases short, with 11 bases between. CDR3 length equals 13 residues. From germline, CDR1 is SNHLY and CDR2 FYNNEI. As DNA, the CDR3 is TGTGCCAGCAGGGGAATGGGGTACACTGAAGCTTTCTTT. This translates into CASRGMGYTEAFF.

In this sample, this clonotype turned up a few times. The V gene is TRBV6-1, the J gene TRBJ1-1, with D maybe TRBD1 (5 bases). V dropped 0 bases and J dropped 10 bases, with 15 bases sitting between them. This CDR3 is 14 amino acids long. Germline V CDR1 and CDR2: MNHNS, SASEGT. The CDR3 is CASSEAFGARGAFF. The CDR3 DNA follows: TGTGCCAGCAGTGAAGCGTTCGGGGCCCGGGGAGCTTTCTTT.

This clonotype is medium-sized (0.01 to 0.1%) within its sample. The chain is built from TRBV27 and TRBJ1-1; the D gene is possibly TRBD1 (6 bases). The CDR3 runs 14 residues. The germline gives CDR1 MNHEY, CDR2 SMNVEV (reference sequence). The V end was cut by 1 base, the J end by 2 bases, with 8 bases between. As DNA, the CDR3 is TGTGCCAGCAGTTTATTTGGGACAAACACTGAAGCTTTCTTT. It translates to CASSLFGTNTEAFF.

CDR3 sequence: CASSIGGYRDEQYF. CDR3 bases: TGTGCCAGCAGCATAGGGGGTTACCGTGACGAGCAGTACTTC. V gene TRBV11-3 combines with J gene TRBJ2-7; possibly TRBD1 for D (6 bases). From germline, CDR1 is SGHNT and CDR2 YENEEA. V lost 5 bases and J 5 bases, leaving 16 bases between the germline ends. The CDR3 extends over 14 amino acids.

The gene calls are TRBV20-1 and TRBJ2-7, with 7 bases fitting TRBD1. J was trimmed by 6 bases and V by 4 bases; bases with no gene match: 12. Germline lookup yields CDR1 DFQATT and CDR2 SNEGSKA (reference sequence). This CDR3 has 14 residues. The DNA of the CDR3 is TGCAGTGCTAAGGTTAACAGGGGAGCGAGCGAGCAGTACTTC. This encodes CSAKVNRGASEQYF.

Here the CDR3 DNA reads TGTGCCAGCAGCTTAAATAGGGACCCCTCGGGCTACACCTTC. This gives the protein CASSLNRDPSGYTF. The chain is built from TRBV7-3 and TRBJ1-2; D is possibly TRBD1 (5 bases). The ends were cut back, 1 base at V and 8 bases at J, with 14 bases in the middle. Germline V gene lookup returns CDR1 SGHTA and CDR2 FQGTGA. This CDR3 has 14 residues.

The chain combines TRBV20-1 with TRBJ2-6; TRBD1 is a possible D gene (6 bases). This CDR3 has 15 amino acids. The V and J ends lost 8 bases and 0 bases respectively, with 14 bases between them. Germline assignment: CDR1 DFQATT and CDR2 SNEGSKA (reference sequence). The CDR3 loop is CSTPHRASGANVLTF. CDR3 bases: TGCAGTACCCCTCACAGGGCCTCTGGGGCCAACGTCCTGACTTTC.

V usage is TRBV6-5 and J usage is TRBJ1-2; D is possibly TRBD1 (6 bases). CDR3 size: 15 residues. Germline CDR1 MNHEY, CDR2 SVGAGI. Trimming cost V 0 bases and J 5 bases, with 13 bases left between them. The DNA for the CDR3 is TGTGCCAGCAGTTACTCTCCCGGGACATATTATGGCTACACCTTC. Its translation: CASSYSPGTYYGYTF.

The chain is built from TRBV6-5 and TRBJ1-5, with a possible D match to TRBD1 (6 bases). The germline V and J ends were trimmed by 7 bases and 9 bases, with 16 bases remaining between them. The germline gives CDR1 MNHEY, CDR2 SVGAGI. The CDR3 is 13 residues long. CDR3 bases: TGTGCCAGCAATTATGACAGGCGTAGGCCCCAGCATTTT. Residues: CASNYDRRRPQHF.

The chain employs TRBV7-3 and TRBJ2-7, with TRBD1 identical over 8 bases. The J segment lost 5 bases and the V segment lost 4 bases, leaving 10 bases of the junction unmatched. CDR1 and CDR2 from the germline V gene are SGHTA and FQGTGA. CDR3 length equals 15 residues. As DNA, the CDR3 is TGTGCCAGCAGCTCCAAATCTGGACAGGGCAACGAGCAGTACTTC. Residues: CASSSKSGQGNEQYF.

This clonotype was seen more than once but under ten times. The J gene is TRBJ1-1, the V gene TRBV5-1; a possible D gene is TRBD1 (6 bases). This CDR3 is 16 amino acids long. V was cut by 0 bases and J by 1 base, with 13 bases left in between. From germline, CDR1 is SGHRS and CDR2 YFSETQ. The CDR3 is CASSLVGGGQNTEAFF. The CDR3 bases are TGCGCCAGCAGCTTGGTGGGGGGCGGCCAGAACACTGAAGCTTTCTTT.

The chain combines TRBV23-1 with TRBJ1-5; D gene ambiguous. TRBV23-1 carries the ORF label, with uncertain function. V was cut by 0 bases and J by 2 bases, with 5 bases left in between. The length of the CDR3 is 14 residues. CDR3 in DNA: TGCGCCAGCAGTCAATCTCCGGGCAATCAGCCCCAGCATTTT. It specifies CASSQSPGNQPQHF.

This clonotype was counted between two and nine times. This rearrangement joins TRBV6-1 to TRBJ1-5; 9 nucleotides match TRBD1. The V segment lost 6 bases and the J segment 2 bases; nucleotides outside the gene matches: 2. CDR3 size: 14 residues. The germline V gene encodes CDR1 MNHNS and CDR2 SASEGT. The CDR3 region has the DNA TGTGCCAGCAGAAGGACAGGGGGCAATCAGCCCCAGCATTTT. It encodes CASRRTGGNQPQHF.

This clonotype has only a few counts. The gene calls are TRBV11-3 and TRBJ1-2; 7 bases line up with TRBD1. This CDR3 is 16 amino acids long. Losses at the gene ends were 0 bases for V and 8 bases for J; bases not matched to a gene: 12. Germline lookup yields CDR1 SGHNT and CDR2 YENEEA. The CDR3 is CASSLEGRGGVYGYTF. In DNA, the CDR3 is TGTGCCAGCAGCTTAGAGGGTAGAGGGGGCGTTTACGGCTACACCTTC. The whole variable domain, remainder taken from reference TRBV11-3 and TRBJ1-2, is EAGVVQSPRYKIIEKKQPVAFWCNPISGHNTLYWYLQNLGQGPELLIRYENEEAVDDSQLPKDRFSAERLKGVDSTLKIQPAELGDSAVYLCASSLEGRGGVYGYTFGSGTRLTVV.

In this sample, this clonotype is large. This chain links TRBV12-3 or TRBV12-4 with TRBJ1-2, with D unresolved. The CDR3 is 17 residues long. Trimming stripped 6 bases from V and 4 bases from J, with 24 bases between. The CDR3 reads CASSLDGLWLSGYGYTF. CDR3 bases: TGTGCCAGCAGCTTGGACGGGTTGTGGTTGTCGGGCTATGGCTACACCTTC.

The chain employs TRBV28 and TRBJ1-2; D is uncertain. Germline CDR1 and CDR2: MDHEN and SYDVKM. This CDR3 is 13 amino acids long. V lost 6 bases, J lost 2 bases, and 10 bases lay in between. In DNA, the CDR3 is TGTGCCAGCAGCACCACAGTCAACTATGGCTACACCTTC. Translated, it gives CASSTTVNYGYTF.

This clonotype was found a few times. This chain uses TRBV7-2 with TRBJ2-5, with TRBD1 identical over 11 bases. V dropped 5 bases and J dropped 5; count of bases not matched to a gene: 10. The CDR3 is made up of 16 amino acids. Germline V gene sequence: CDR1 SGHTA, CDR2 FQGNSA. The CDR3 is CASSTSGTGGRETQYF. DNA of the CDR3: TGTGCCAGCAGCACCTCCGGGACAGGGGGTAGGGAGACCCAGTACTTC.

V usage is TRBV12-3 or TRBV12-4 and J usage is TRBJ1-6, with TRBD1 identical over 11 bases. This CDR3 has 15 residues. Germline trimming cut 2 bases from V and 8 bases from J; bases unmatched to any gene: 2. CDR3 amino acids: CASSLMGQGDSPLHF. CDR3 sequence (DNA): TGTGCCAGCAGTTTAATGGGACAGGGGGATTCACCCCTCCACTTT.

The gene calls are TRBV19 and TRBJ2-7; 9 bases fit TRBD1. The CDR3 runs 14 residues. The trim removed 4 bases at V and 3 bases at J, leaving 4 bases unmatched. CDR1 and CDR2 (germline): LNHDA, SQIVND (reference sequence). The CDR3 is CASSKRTGVYEQYF. The CDR3 nucleotides read TGTGCCAGTAGTAAACGGACAGGGGTCTACGAGCAGTACTTC.

The chain couples TRBV11-2 to TRBJ2-6, with unresolved D. V was clipped by 2 bases and J by 0 bases, with 5 bases between them. Germline CDR1 SGHAT, CDR2 FQNNGV. The CDR3 has 15 amino acids. DNA for the CDR3: TGTGCCAGCAGCTTACTAGGCTCTGGGGCCAACGTCCTGACTTTC. As protein: CASSLLGSGANVLTF. Full variable domain (missing parts from reference TRBV11-2 and TRBJ2-6): EAGVAQSPRYKIIEKRQSVAFWCNPISGHATLYWYQQILGQGPKLLIQFQNNGVVDDSQLPKDRFSAERLKGVDSTLKIQPAKLEDSAVYLCASSLLGSGANVLTFGAGSRLTVL.

This clonotype was detected once. The V and J genes are TRBV2 and TRBJ2-3, with D possibly called TRBD1 or TRBD2 (6 bases each). The CDR3 runs 18 residues. Trimming took off 6 bases at V and 0 bases at J, with 22 bases between the two ends. Germline CDR1 reads SNHLY; CDR2 reads FYNNEI. The CDR3 region is CASRGGLAGRLSTDTQYF. DNA for the CDR3: TGTGCCAGCAGAGGGGGGCTAGCTGGGAGACTCAGCACAGATACGCAGTATTTT.

This chain connects TRBV6-1 to TRBJ2-7; D gene uncertain. This CDR3 is built from 13 residues. Trimming removed 6 bases from V and 1 base from J, with 10 bases in between. The V gene's germline CDR1 is MNHNS and CDR2 SASEGT. CDR3 sequence (DNA): TGTGCCAGCAGGAACGACGGATCCTACGAGCAGTACTTC. Protein sequence: CASRNDGSYEQYF.